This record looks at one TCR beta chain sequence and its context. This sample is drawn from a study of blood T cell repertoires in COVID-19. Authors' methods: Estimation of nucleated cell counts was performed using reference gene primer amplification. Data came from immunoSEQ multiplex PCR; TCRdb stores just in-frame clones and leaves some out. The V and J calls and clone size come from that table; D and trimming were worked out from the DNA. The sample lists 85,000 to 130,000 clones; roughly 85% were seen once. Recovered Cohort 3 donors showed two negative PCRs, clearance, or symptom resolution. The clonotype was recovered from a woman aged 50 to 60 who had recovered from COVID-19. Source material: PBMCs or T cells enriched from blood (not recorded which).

CDR3 sequence reads: CASSSFGQGNSGYTF. CDR3 in DNA: TGTGCCAGCAGTTCCTTTGGACAGGGGAATAGCGGCTACACCTTC. This chain uses TRBV6-5 with TRBJ1-2, with TRBD1 matching over 9 bases. This CDR3 has 15 amino acids. V lost 4 bases, J lost 8 bases, and 11 bases stayed unmatched. Germline V gene lookup returns CDR1 MNHEY and CDR2 SVGAGI.